This passage covers 3 T cell receptor beta chains from one sample sequenced in a study of blood T cell repertoires in COVID-19. Profiling relied on immunoSEQ multiplex PCR, and the TCRdb table lists in-frame clones only, not all of them. The sample includes 230,000 or so clones, around 90% seen only once; the top ten take about 15%. The sequenced sample consisted of PBMCs or T cells enriched from blood (not recorded which). The receptors here all came from a woman aged 50 to 65 with acute COVID-19.

The V call is TRBV9, the J call TRBJ1-5; D gene ambiguous. Germline CDR1 reads SGDLS; CDR2 reads YYNGEE. The CDR3 runs 13 residues. Trimming shortened V by 0 bases and J by 7 bases, and 8 bases separated the two germline ends. The CDR3 nucleotides read TGTGCCAGCAGCGTAGCATTCGGGCAGCCCCAGCATTTT. Amino acids: CASSVAFGQPQHF.

The chain carries TRBV20-1 and TRBJ2-1; D unclear. V was shortened by 0 bases and J by 8 bases, with 5 bases between the two germline ends. The germline V gene has CDR1 DFQATT and CDR2 SNEGSKA (reference sequence). This CDR3 comprises 11 residues. CDR3 sequence reads: CSARDQYEQFF. DNA for the CDR3: TGCAGTGCTAGAGATCAGTATGAGCAGTTCTTC.

The chain carries TRBV29-1 and TRBJ1-2; no clear D gene. CDR1 is SQVTM and CDR2 is ANQGSEA in the germline V gene. The CDR3 loop spans 13 amino acids. V lost 2 bases, J lost 2 bases, and 9 bases lay in between. Here the CDR3 reads CSVESGENYGYTF. In nucleotides, the CDR3 is TGCAGCGTTGAAAGCGGGGAGAACTATGGCTACACCTTC. The whole variable domain, filled in from reference TRBV29-1 and TRBJ1-2, reads SAVISQKPSRDICQRGTSLTIQCQVDSQVTMMFWYRQQPGQSLTLIATANQGSEATYESGFVIDKFPISRPNLTFSTLTVSNMSPEDSSIYLCSVESGENYGYTFGSGTRLTVV.